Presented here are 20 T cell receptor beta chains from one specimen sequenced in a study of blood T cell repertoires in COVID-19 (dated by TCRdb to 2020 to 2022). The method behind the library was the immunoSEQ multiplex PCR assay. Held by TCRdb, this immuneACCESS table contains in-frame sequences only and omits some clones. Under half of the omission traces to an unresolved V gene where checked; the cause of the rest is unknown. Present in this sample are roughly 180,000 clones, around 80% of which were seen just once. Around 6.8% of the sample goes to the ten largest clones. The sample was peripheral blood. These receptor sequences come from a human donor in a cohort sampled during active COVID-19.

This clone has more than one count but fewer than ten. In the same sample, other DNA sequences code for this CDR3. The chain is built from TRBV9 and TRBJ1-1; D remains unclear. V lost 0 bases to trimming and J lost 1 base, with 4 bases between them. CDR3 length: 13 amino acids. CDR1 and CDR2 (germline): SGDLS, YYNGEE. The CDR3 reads CASSVGRNTEAFF. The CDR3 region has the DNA TGTGCCAGCAGCGTAGGCAGGAACACTGAAGCTTTCTTT. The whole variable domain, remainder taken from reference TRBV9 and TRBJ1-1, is DSGVTQTPKHLITATGQRVTLRCSPRSGDLSVYWYQQSLDQGLQFLIQYYNGEERAKGNILERFSAQQFPDLHSELNLSSLELGDSALYFCASSVGRNTEAFFGQGTRLTVV.

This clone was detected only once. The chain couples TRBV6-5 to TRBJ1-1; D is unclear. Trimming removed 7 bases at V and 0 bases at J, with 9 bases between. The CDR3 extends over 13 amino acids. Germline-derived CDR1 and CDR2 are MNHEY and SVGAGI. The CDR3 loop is CASTPSVNTEAFF. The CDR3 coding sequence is TGTGCCAGCACCCCGTCCGTGAACACTGAAGCTTTCTTT.

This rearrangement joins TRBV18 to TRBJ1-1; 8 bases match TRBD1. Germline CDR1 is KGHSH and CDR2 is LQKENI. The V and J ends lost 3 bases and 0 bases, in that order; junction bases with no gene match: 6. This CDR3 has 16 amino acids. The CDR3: CASSPAGGVLNTEAFF. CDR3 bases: TGTGCCAGCTCACCGGCAGGGGGCGTCCTGAACACTGAAGCTTTCTTT. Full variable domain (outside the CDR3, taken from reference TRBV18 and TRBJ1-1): NAGVMQNPRHLVRRRGQEARLRCSPMKGHSHVYWYRQLPEEGLKFMVYLQKENIIDESGMPKERFSAEFPKEGPSILRIQQVVRGDSAAYFCASSPAGGVLNTEAFFGQGTRLTVV.

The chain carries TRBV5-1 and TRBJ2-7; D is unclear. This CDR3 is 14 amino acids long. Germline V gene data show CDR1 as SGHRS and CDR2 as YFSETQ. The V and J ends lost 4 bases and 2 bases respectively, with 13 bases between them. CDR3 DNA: TGCGCCAGCAGCGAAAGATCGAGGACCTACGAGCAGTACTTC. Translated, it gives CASSERSRTYEQYF.

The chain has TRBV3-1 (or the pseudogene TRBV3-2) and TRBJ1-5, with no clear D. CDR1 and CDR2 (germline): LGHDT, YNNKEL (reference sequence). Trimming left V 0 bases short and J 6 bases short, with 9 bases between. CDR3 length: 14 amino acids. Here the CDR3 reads CASSQDQVSQPQHF. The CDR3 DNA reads TGTGCCAGCAGCCAAGACCAGGTTAGTCAGCCCCAGCATTTT.

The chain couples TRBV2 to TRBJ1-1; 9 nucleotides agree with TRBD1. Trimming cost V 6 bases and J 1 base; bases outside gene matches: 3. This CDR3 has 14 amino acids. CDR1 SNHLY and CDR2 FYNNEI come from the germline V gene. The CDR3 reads CASRKDRGNTEAFF. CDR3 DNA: TGTGCCAGCAGGAAGGACAGGGGGAACACTGAAGCTTTCTTT.

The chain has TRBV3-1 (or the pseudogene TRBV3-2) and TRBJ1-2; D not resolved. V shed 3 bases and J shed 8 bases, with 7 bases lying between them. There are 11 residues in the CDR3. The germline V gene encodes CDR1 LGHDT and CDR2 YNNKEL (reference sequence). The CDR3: CASSHQLGYTF. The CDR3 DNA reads TGTGCCAGCAGCCATCAGTTGGGCTACACCTTC.

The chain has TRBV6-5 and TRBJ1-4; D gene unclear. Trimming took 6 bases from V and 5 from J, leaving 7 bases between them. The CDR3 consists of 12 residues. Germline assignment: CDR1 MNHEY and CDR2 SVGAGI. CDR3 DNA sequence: TGTGCCAGCAGGGCTCCGAATGAAAAACTGTTTTTT. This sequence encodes CASRAPNEKLFF.

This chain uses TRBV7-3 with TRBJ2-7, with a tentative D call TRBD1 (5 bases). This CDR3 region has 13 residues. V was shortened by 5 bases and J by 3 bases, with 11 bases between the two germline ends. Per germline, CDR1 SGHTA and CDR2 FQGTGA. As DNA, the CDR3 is TGTGCCAGCAGCATTGGACACCGCTACGAGCAGTACTTC. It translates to CASSIGHRYEQYF.

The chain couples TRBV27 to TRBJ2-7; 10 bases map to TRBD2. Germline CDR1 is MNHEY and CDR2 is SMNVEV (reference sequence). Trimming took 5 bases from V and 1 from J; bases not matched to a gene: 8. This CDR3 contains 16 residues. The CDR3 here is CASSPSGGEISYEQYF. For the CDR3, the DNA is TGTGCCAGCAGTCCTAGCGGGGGCGAAATATCCTACGAGCAGTACTTC.

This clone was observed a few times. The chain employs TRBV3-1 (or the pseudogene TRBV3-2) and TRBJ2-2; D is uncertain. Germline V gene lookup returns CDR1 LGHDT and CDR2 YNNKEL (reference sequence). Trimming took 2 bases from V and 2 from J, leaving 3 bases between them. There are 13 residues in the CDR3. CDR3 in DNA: TGTGCCAGCAGCCAAATAAACACCGGGGAGCTGTTTTTT. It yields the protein CASSQINTGELFF.

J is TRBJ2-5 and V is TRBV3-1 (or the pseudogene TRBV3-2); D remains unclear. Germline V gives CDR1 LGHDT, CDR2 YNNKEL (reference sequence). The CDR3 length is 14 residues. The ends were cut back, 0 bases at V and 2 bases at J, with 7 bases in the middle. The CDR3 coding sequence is TGTGCCAGCAGCCAAGAGGCCGCACAAGAGACCCAGTACTTC. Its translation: CASSQEAAQETQYF.

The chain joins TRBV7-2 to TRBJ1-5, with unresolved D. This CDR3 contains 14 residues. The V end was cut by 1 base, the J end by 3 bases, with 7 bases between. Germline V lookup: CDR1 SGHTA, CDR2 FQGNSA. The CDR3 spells CASSLGPFNQPQHF. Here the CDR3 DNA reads TGTGCCAGCAGCTTAGGTCCCTTCAATCAGCCCCAGCATTTT. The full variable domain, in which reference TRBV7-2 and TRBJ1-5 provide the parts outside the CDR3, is GAGVSQSPSNKVTEKGKDVELRCDPISGHTALYWYRQSLGQGLEFLIYFQGNSAPDKSGLPSDRFSAERTGGSVSTLTIQRTQQEDSAVYLCASSLGPFNQPQHFGDGTRLSIL.

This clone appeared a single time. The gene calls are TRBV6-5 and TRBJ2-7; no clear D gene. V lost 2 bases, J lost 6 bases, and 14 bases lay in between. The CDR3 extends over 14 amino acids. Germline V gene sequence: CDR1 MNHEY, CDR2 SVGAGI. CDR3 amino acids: CASSYGQVVSEQYF. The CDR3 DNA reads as TGTGCCAGCAGTTACGGGCAGGTAGTAAGCGAGCAGTACTTC.

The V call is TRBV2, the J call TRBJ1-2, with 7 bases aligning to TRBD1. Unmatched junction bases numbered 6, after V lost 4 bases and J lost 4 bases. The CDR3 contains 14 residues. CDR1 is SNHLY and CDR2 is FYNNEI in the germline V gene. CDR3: CASSVGAGGYGYTF. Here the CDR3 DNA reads TGTGCCAGCAGTGTAGGGGCAGGGGGCTATGGCTACACCTTC.

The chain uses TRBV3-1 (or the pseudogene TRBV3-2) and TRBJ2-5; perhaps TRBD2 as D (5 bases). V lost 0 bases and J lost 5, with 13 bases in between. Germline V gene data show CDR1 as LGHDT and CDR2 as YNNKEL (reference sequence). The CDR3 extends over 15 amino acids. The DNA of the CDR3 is TGTGCCAGCAGCCAAGATCCCCGGGGATGGGAGACCCAGTACTTC. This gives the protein CASSQDPRGWETQYF.

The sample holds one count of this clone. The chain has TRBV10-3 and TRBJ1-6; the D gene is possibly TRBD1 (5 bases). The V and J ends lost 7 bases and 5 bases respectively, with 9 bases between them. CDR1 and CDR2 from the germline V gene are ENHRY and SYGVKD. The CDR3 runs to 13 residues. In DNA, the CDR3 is TGTGCCATCATGGAGGGGCATAATTCACCCCTCCACTTT. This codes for CAIMEGHNSPLHF.

CDR3 in amino acids: CASSQREGRELYGYTF. As DNA, the CDR3 is TGTGCCAGCAGCCAAAGAGAGGGGCGGGAACTCTATGGCTACACCTTC. The chain recombines TRBV5-8 with TRBJ1-2; D is perhaps TRBD1 (5 bases). V lost 4 bases and J 4 bases, leaving 20 bases between the germline ends. Germline V lookup: CDR1 SGHTS, CDR2 YDEGEE. The CDR3 is 16 amino acids.

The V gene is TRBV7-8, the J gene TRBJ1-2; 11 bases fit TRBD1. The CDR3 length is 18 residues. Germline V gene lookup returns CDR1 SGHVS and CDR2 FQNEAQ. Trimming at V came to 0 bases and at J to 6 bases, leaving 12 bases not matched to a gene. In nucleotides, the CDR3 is TGTGCCAGCAGCTTAGCGGGGACAGGGGGGCCGGGGGTGAATGGCTACACCTTC. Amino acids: CASSLAGTGGPGVNGYTF.

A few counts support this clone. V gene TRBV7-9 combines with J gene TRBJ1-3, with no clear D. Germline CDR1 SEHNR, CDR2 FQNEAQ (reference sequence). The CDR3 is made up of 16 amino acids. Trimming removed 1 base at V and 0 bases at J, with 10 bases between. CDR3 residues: CASSLVRRRSGNTIYF. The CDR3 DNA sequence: TGTGCCAGCAGCTTAGTTCGGCGGCGCTCTGGAAACACCATATATTTT.